This T cell receptor beta chain was captured by sequencing in a study of T cell clonotyping in hematopoietic cell transplantation. Study-wide findings and caveats: No sorting was done, leaving CD4 and CD8 contributions mixed. Graft donor and pretransplant recipient Inverse Simpson Index values predicted broader posttransplant TCR diversity. Pathologically expanded recipient clonotypes increased progressively from day 30 to day 180 as diversity fell. Few recipient clonotypes overlapped donors; over 95% were de novo at given depth.

This clone was seen a few times. Its target is not known. Assay: immunoSEQ multiplex PCR; the TCRdb copy retains only in-frame clones and omits some. The data show approximately 11,000 clones, about 47% seen once. This CDR3 comprises 15 residues. CDR1 and CDR2 from the germline V gene are MNHNY and SVGAGI (reference sequence). Trimming took 0 bases from V and 5 from J, leaving 13 bases between them. This receptor was taken from a male patient aged 45-60 years who had an allogeneic stem cell transplant from an unrelated donor, so the T cells may come from the graft donor. Some clones in this sample may be carry-over from other donors' samples. The material sequenced was PBMCs, taken 30 days after allogeneic stem cell transplant. The chain couples TRBV6-6 to TRBJ2-5, with D perhaps matching TRBD1 or TRBD2 (5 bases each). Written as DNA, the CDR3 is TGTGCCAGCAGTTACTCGAGGGGCGCCATGGAGACCCAGTACTTC. Translation gives CASSYSRGAMETQYF.